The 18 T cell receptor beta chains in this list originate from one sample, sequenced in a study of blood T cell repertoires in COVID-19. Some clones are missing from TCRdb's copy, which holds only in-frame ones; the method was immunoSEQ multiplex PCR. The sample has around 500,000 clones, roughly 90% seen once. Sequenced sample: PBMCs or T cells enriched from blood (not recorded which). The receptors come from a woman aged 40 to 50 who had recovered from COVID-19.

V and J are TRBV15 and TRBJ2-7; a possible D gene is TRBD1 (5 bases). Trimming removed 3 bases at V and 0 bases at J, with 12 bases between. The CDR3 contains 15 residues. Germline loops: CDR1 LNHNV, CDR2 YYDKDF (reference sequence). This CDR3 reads CATSSSGHVSYEQYF. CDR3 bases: TGTGCCACCAGCAGCTCAGGACACGTCTCCTACGAGCAGTACTTC.

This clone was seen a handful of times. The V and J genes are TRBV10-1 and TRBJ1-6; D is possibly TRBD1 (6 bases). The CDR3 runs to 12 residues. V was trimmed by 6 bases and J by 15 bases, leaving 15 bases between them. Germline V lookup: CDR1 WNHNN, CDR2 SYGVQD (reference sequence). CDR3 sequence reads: CASSRDRILLHF. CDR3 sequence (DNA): TGCGCCAGCAGCAGAGACAGGATTCTCCTCCACTTT.

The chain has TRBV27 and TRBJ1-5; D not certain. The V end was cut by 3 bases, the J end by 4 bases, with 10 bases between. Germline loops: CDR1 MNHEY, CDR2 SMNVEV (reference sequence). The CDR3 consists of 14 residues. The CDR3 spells CASSLDMRNQPQHF. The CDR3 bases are TGTGCCAGCAGTTTGGATATGCGGAATCAGCCCCAGCATTTT.

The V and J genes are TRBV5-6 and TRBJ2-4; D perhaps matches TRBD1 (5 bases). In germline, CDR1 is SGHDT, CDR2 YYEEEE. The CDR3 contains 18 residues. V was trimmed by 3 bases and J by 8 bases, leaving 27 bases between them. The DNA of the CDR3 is TGTGCCAGCAGCTCGACCCTGTTCGGCCGGACACACAAGGACATTCAGTACTTC. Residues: CASSSTLFGRTHKDIQYF.

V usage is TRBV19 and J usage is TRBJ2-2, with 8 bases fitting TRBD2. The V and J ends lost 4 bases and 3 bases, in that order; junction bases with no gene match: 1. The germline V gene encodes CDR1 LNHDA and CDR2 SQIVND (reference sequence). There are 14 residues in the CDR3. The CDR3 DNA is TGTGCCAGTAGTACGGGACTAGACACCGGGGAGCTGTTTTTT. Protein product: CASSTGLDTGELFF.

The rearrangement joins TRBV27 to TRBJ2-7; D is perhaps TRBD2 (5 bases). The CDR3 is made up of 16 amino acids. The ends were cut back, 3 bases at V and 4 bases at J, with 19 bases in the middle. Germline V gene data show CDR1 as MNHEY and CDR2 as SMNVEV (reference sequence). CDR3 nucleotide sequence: TGTGCCAGCAGTTTTGCCACGGACTGTCCCTGGTACGAGCAGTACTTC. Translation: CASSFATDCPWYEQYF.

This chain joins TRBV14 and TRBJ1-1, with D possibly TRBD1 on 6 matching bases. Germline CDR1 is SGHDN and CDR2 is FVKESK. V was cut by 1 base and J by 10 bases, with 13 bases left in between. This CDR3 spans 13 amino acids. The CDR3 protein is CASSQVEGGAAFF. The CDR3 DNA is TGTGCCAGCAGCCAAGTGGAAGGGGGTGCAGCTTTCTTT. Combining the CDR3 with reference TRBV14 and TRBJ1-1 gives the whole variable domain EAGVTQFPSHSVIEKGQTVTLRCDPISGHDNLYWYRRVMGKEIKFLLHFVKESKQDESGMPNNRFLAERTGGTYSTLKVQPAELEDSGVYFCASSQVEGGAAFFGQGTRLTVV.

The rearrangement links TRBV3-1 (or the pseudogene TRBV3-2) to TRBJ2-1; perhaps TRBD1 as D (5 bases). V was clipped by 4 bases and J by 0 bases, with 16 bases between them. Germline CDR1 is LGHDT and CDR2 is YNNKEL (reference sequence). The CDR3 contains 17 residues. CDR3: CASSRRANQGSYNEQFF. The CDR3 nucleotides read TGTGCCAGCAGCCGAAGGGCCAACCAGGGCTCCTACAATGAGCAGTTCTTC.

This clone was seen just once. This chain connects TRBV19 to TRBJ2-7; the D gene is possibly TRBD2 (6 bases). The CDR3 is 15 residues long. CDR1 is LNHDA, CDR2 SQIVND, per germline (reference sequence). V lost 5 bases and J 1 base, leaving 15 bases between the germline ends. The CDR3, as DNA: TGTGCCAGTAGTCGGACTACCAGTATGTCCTACGAGCAGTACTTC. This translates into CASSRTTSMSYEQYF.

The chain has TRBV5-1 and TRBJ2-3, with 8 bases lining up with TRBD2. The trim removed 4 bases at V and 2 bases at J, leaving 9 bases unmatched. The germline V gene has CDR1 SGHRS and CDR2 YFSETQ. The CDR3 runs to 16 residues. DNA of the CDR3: TGCGCCAGCAGCCTACCAAGCGGGAGCAACACAGATACGCAGTATTTT. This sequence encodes CASSLPSGSNTDTQYF.

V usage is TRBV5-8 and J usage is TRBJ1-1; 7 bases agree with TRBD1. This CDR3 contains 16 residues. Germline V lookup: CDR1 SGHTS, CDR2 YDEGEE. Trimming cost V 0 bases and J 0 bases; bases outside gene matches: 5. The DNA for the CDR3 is TGTGCCAGCAGCTTGGTGGTGACAGGGATGAACACTGAAGCTTTCTTT. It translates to CASSLVVTGMNTEAFF.

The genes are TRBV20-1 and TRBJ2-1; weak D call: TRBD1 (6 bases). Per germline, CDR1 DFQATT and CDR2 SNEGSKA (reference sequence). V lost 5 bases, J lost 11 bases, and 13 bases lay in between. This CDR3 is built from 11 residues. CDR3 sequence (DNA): TGCAGTGCTGGACAGCTGGGGAAGCAGTTCTTC. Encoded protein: CSAGQLGKQFF.

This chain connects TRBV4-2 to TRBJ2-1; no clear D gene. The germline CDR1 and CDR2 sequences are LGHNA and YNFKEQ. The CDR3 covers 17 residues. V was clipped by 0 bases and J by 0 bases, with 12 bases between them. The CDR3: CASSQDRLRSSYNEQFF. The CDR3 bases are TGTGCCAGCAGCCAAGATAGGCTCCGGAGCTCCTACAATGAGCAGTTCTTC.

The CDR3 DNA reads TGTGCCAGTAGTATAGCCCCCACCCGACTGAGCGGGAGCTACGAGCAGTACTTC. It encodes CASSIAPTRLSGSYEQYF. The chain combines TRBV19 with TRBJ2-7; the match to TRBD2 covers 8 bases. CDR1 and CDR2 from the germline V gene are LNHDA and SQIVND (reference sequence). This CDR3 comprises 18 residues. J lost 3 bases, V lost 1 base, and 14 bases had no gene match.

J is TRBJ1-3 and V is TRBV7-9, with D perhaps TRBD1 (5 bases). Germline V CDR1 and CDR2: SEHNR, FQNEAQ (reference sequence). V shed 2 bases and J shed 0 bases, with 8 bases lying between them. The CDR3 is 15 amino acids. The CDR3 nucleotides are TGTGCCAGCAGCTTATCGACAGTCTCTGGAAACACCATATATTTT. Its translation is CASSLSTVSGNTIYF.

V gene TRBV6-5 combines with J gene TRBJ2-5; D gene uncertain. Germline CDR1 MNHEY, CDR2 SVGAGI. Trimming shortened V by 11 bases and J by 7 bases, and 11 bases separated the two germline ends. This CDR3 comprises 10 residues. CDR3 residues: CALHAGTQYF. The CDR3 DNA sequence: TGTGCCTTGCACGCAGGGACCCAGTACTTC.

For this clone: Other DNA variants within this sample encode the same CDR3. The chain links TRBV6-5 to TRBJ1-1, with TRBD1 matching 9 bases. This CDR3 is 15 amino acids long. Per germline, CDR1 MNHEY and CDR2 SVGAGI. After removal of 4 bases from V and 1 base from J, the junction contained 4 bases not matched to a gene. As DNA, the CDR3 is TGTGCCAGCAGTTTAACAGGGGGCGGGAACACTGAAGCTTTCTTT. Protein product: CASSLTGGGNTEAFF.

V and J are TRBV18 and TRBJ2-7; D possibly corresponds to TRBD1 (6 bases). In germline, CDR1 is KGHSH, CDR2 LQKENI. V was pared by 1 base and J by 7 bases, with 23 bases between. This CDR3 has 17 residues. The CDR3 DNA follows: TGTGCCAGCTCACCACAGGAAACCGGGACAAGCTTAATGGAGCAGTACTTC. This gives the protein CASSPQETGTSLMEQYF.